The rows below give T cell receptor beta chains drawn from one sample of a study of blood T cell repertoires in COVID-19. Only in-frame clones appear in the TCRdb table, and some are missing; sequencing was by immunoSEQ multiplex PCR. The repertoire has 150,000 to 200,000 clones, about 89% of them found once; the top ten carry 6.5% to 9%. The sequencing sample was made of PBMCs or T cells enriched from blood (not recorded which). Receptors originate from a woman under 30 who had recovered from COVID-19. CDR3s include the opening cysteine and the closing phenylalanine or tryptophan. The order of the fields is clone size, J gene, D gene, V gene, CDR3 protein, CDR3 DNA. The D gene is left open where the match is weak. Clone size is shown for a subset of rows, as once, few, many or a class of expanded clone.

>few|TRBJ2-7|TRBD2|TRBV7-2
CASSLRLAGTKTYEQYF
TGTGCCAGCAGCCTGCGACTAGCGGGGACGAAAACCTACGAGCAGTACTTC
>.|TRBJ1-1|.|TRBV7-2
CASRLQMNTEAFF
TGTGCCAGCAGATTACAGATGAACACTGAAGCTTTCTTT
>.|TRBJ2-7|TRBD1|TRBV5-1
CASSLRGRQGAYEQYF
TGCGCCAGCAGCTTGAGAGGCCGACAGGGGGCCTACGAGCAGTACTTC
>.|TRBJ1-1|.|TRBV30
CAWGRTVEAFF
TGTGCCTGGGGGAGGACAGTAGAGGCTTTCTTT
>few|TRBJ1-2|.|TRBV5-1
CASSLARDYGYTF
TGCGCCAGCAGCTTAGCCAGGGACTATGGCTACACCTTC
>.|TRBJ1-1|TRBD1|TRBV28
CASRHRQGGYTEAFF
TGTGCCAGCAGGCACCGACAGGGGGGATACACTGAAGCTTTCTTT
>.|TRBJ1-2|.|TRBV27
CASSLQGSNYGYTF
TGTGCCAGCAGTTTACAGGGTTCTAACTATGGCTACACCTTC
>.|TRBJ1-6|.|TRBV28
CASSFGAGQGAGNSPLHF
.
>.|TRBJ2-5|TRBD1|TRBV3-1/TRBV3-2
CASSDRGPNRLQETQYF
TGTGCCAGCAGCGACAGGGGGCCAAATCGACTCCAAGAGACCCAGTACTTC
>.|TRBJ1-4|TRBD1|TRBV5-1
CASSLGRTGRSEKLFF
TGCGCCAGCAGCTTGGGGCGGACAGGGAGGAGTGAAAAACTGTTTTTT
>.|TRBJ1-2|.|TRBV20-1
CSASQTKKGASYGYTF
TGCAGTGCTAGTCAGACGAAAAAAGGGGCCTCCTATGGCTACACCTTC
>.|TRBJ2-7|TRBD2|TRBV3-1/TRBV3-2
CASSGGSYEQYF
TGTGCCAGCTCGGGGGGGTCCTACGAGCAGTACTTC